These 18 T cell receptor beta chains were sequenced from one sample in a study of T-cell reconstitution after alpha-beta-depleted transplantation in children. The TCRbeta library incorporated unique molecular identifiers. TCRdb fed the PCR reads into MiXCR, producing one record per CDR3 protein. The table includes about 500,000 distinct CDR3 sequences, approximately 30% detected once. The sample was PBMCs from the stem cell graft donor, taken from the stem cell graft. Receptors were obtained from a human donor who donated a stem cell graft to a child with aplastic anemia.

J is TRBJ2-7 and V is TRBV15; D may correspond to TRBD1 or TRBD2 (5 bases each). The V end was cut by 0 bases, the J end by 2 bases, with 14 bases between. Germline CDR1 is LNHNV and CDR2 is YYDKDF (reference sequence). This CDR3 spans 16 amino acids. The CDR3 region is CATSRDSRGDPYEQYF. The CDR3 DNA sequence: TGTGCCACCAGCAGAGATTCGAGAGGGGACCCCTACGAGCAGTACTTC.

The V call is TRBV20-1, the J call TRBJ2-7, with D tentatively TRBD2 (6 bases). This CDR3 is built from 14 residues. Trimming took 1 base from V and 3 from J, leaving 13 bases between them. Germline V gene lookup returns CDR1 DFQATT and CDR2 SNEGSKA (reference sequence). In DNA, the CDR3 is TGCAGTGCTAGAGCCCGGGGACTGGGCTACGAGCAGTACTTC. It encodes CSARARGLGYEQYF.

The count of this clonotype is one. The chain carries TRBV2 and TRBJ2-2; 10 positions agree with TRBD2. Germline V CDR1 and CDR2: SNHLY, FYNNEI. V lost 3 bases to trimming and J lost 3 bases; unmatched junction nucleotides: 4. This CDR3 contains 16 residues. CDR3 residues: CASSEFGTSDTGELFF. CDR3 nucleotide sequence: TGTGCCAGCAGTGAGTTCGGGACTAGCGACACCGGGGAGCTGTTTTTT. Based on the CDR3 plus reference TRBV2 and TRBJ2-2, the full variable domain is EPEVTQTPSHQVTQMGQEVILRCVPISNHLYFYWYRQILGQKVEFLVSFYNNEISEKSEIFDDQFSVERPDGSNFTLKIRSTKLEDSAMYFCASSEFGTSDTGELFFGEGSRLTVL.

The chain uses TRBV10-3 and TRBJ2-1, with D tentatively TRBD1 or TRBD2 (5 bases each). V dropped 4 bases and J dropped 5 bases, with 15 bases sitting between them. The V gene's germline CDR1 is ENHRY and CDR2 SYGVKD. The length of the CDR3 is 15 residues. CDR3 in amino acids: CAISGTGRGDNEQFF. In DNA, the CDR3 is TGTGCCATCAGTGGTACTGGGAGAGGGGACAATGAGCAGTTCTTC.

This clonotype was seen a few times. This CDR3 is CASSRPRDRAYEQYF. The CDR3, as DNA: TGTGCCAGCAGCCGCCCCCGGGACAGGGCCTACGAGCAGTACTTC. V is TRBV28 and J is TRBJ2-7, with 9 bases fitting TRBD1. The V gene's germline CDR1 is MDHEN and CDR2 SYDVKM. The CDR3 is 15 amino acids. Trimming removed 6 bases from V and 2 bases from J; junction bases left unmatched: 8.

The genes are TRBV4-3 and TRBJ2-5; D not resolved. V lost 0 bases to trimming and J lost 2 bases, with 4 bases between them. The CDR3 contains 13 residues. Germline values: CDR1 LGHNA, CDR2 YSLEER. The CDR3 DNA sequence: TGCGCCAGCAGCCAAGAGCAGCAAGAGACCCAGTACTTC. Protein sequence: CASSQEQQETQYF.

The chain recombines TRBV20-1 with TRBJ2-2; the D is unclear. Trimming shortened V by 4 bases and J by 3 bases, and 12 bases separated the two germline ends. The germline V gene encodes CDR1 DFQATT and CDR2 SNEGSKA (reference sequence). CDR3 size: 14 residues. The chain's CDR3 is CSATMGMDTGELFF. The CDR3 coding sequence is TGCAGTGCTACCATGGGTATGGACACCGGGGAGCTGTTTTTT.

V usage is TRBV4-3 and J usage is TRBJ2-3; TRBD1 matches 7 bases. J lost 7 bases, V lost 1 base, and 2 bases had no gene match. The germline V gene encodes CDR1 LGHNA and CDR2 YSLEER. This CDR3 is 13 amino acids long. DNA for the CDR3: TGCGCCAGCAGCCAAGGCAGGGGGAATACGCAGTATTTT. It is translated as CASSQGRGNTQYF.

The table lists this clonotype with a few counts. The chain has TRBV7-9 and TRBJ2-6, with TRBD2 matching 8 bases. The CDR3 contains 15 residues. Germline values: CDR1 SEHNR, CDR2 FQNEAQ (reference sequence). V lost 5 bases, J lost 4 bases, and 4 bases stayed unmatched. CDR3 sequence (DNA): TGTGCCAGCAGCACGGGGGGGTTGGGGGCCAACGTCCTGACTTTC. It yields the protein CASSTGGLGANVLTF.

There are many counts of this clonotype. The chain employs TRBV6-1 and TRBJ1-1; D gene ambiguous. Germline V CDR1 and CDR2: MNHNS, SASEGT. The CDR3 contains 15 residues. Between the trimmed V and J ends, which lost 3 bases and 6 bases, there was a span of 17 bases. The CDR3 is CASSDGPVGSPEAFF. The CDR3 DNA is TGTGCCAGCAGTGACGGACCGGTCGGGAGCCCTGAAGCTTTCTTT.

This clonotype was counted a few times. The rearrangement uses TRBV7-2 and TRBJ1-3, with D possibly matching TRBD1 (6 bases). The CDR3 is 14 amino acids. The V and J ends lost 7 bases and 1 base respectively, with 11 bases between them. Per germline, CDR1 SGHTA and CDR2 FQGNSA. This chain's CDR3 is CASTKQGSGNTIYF. The CDR3 DNA follows: TGTGCCAGCACCAAACAGGGTTCTGGAAACACCATATATTTT.

This clonotype was detected a few times. This rearrangement joins TRBV29-1 to TRBJ1-2; 7 bases agree with TRBD1. Trimming cost V 7 bases and J 9 bases; bases outside gene matches: 11. The germline gives CDR1 SQVTM, CDR2 ANQGSEA. There are 12 residues in the CDR3. The CDR3 DNA reads TGCAGCGGGTTGGAGGGGGCGTACAGCTACACCTTC. This encodes CSGLEGAYSYTF.

The sample holds a few counts of this clonotype. V and J are TRBV28 and TRBJ1-1, with TRBD1 as a possible D gene (6 bases). Germline assignment: CDR1 MDHEN and CDR2 SYDVKM. Deletions cut 2 bases from V and 6 bases from J, with 13 bases between. The CDR3 runs 14 residues. CDR3 in amino acids: CASSLGGRDSEAFF. CDR3 sequence (DNA): TGTGCCAGCAGTTTAGGGGGGCGTGACTCTGAAGCTTTCTTT. The full variable domain, its missing parts supplied by reference TRBV28 and TRBJ1-1, is DVKVTQSSRYLVKRTGEKVFLECVQDMDHENMFWYRQDPGLGLRLIYFSYDVKMKEKGDIPEGYSVSREKKERFSLILESASTNQTSMYLCASSLGGRDSEAFFGQGTRLTVV.

The chain links TRBV27 to TRBJ2-5; a possible D gene is TRBD2 (6 bases). V shed 3 bases and J shed 7 bases, with 15 bases lying between them. This CDR3 has 14 amino acids. CDR1 MNHEY and CDR2 SMNVEV come from the germline V gene (reference sequence). The CDR3 is CASSFAGGVGTQYF. In DNA form, the CDR3 reads TGTGCCAGCAGTTTTGCAGGAGGGGTTGGGACCCAGTACTTC.

J is TRBJ2-1 and V is TRBV28, with D perhaps matching TRBD1 (5 bases). Germline V gives CDR1 MDHEN, CDR2 SYDVKM. V was clipped by 4 bases and J by 4 bases, with 11 bases between them. The CDR3 length is 14 residues. CDR3 in amino acids: CASSWTTVYNEQFF. DNA of the CDR3: TGTGCCAGCAGTTGGACAACAGTTTACAATGAGCAGTTCTTC. Drawing the rest from reference TRBV28 and TRBJ2-1, the complete variable domain is DVKVTQSSRYLVKRTGEKVFLECVQDMDHENMFWYRQDPGLGLRLIYFSYDVKMKEKGDIPEGYSVSREKKERFSLILESASTNQTSMYLCASSWTTVYNEQFFGPGTRLTVL.

The rearrangement uses TRBV30 and TRBJ2-3, with 9 nucleotides matching TRBD1. The junction had 4 bases not matched to a gene; V was cut back by 4 bases and J by 2 bases. CDR1 is GTSNPN, CDR2 SVGIG, per germline (reference sequence). The CDR3 loop spans 14 amino acids. CDR3 region: CAWNTGGPTDTQYF. The CDR3 DNA reads as TGTGCCTGGAATACAGGGGGCCCCACAGATACGCAGTATTTT.

CDR3 sequence (DNA): TGTGCCAGCAGTTTATGGTCGGCAGGGGGCGTCCACGAGCAGTACTTC. Translated: CASSLWSAGGVHEQYF. The chain has TRBV27 and TRBJ2-7; 8 bases are shared with TRBD1. The CDR3 extends over 16 amino acids. Germline V gene lookup returns CDR1 MNHEY and CDR2 SMNVEV (reference sequence). Germline trimming cut 1 base from V and 5 bases from J; bases unmatched to any gene: 10.

The V call is TRBV27, the J call TRBJ1-6, with a tentative D call TRBD1 (5 bases). The V end was cut by 5 bases, the J end by 10 bases, with 15 bases between. Germline V gene sequence: CDR1 MNHEY, CDR2 SMNVEV (reference sequence). This CDR3 region has 14 residues. The CDR3 loop reads CASSLPGLRSPLHF. CDR3 nucleotide sequence: TGTGCCAGCAGTCTCCCGGGGCTTCGGTCACCCCTCCACTTT.